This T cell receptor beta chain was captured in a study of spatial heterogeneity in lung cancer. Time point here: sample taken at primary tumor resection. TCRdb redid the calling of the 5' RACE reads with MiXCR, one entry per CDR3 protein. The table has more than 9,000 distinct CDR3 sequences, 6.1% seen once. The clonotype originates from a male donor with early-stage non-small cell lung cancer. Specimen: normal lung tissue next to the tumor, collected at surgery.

In DNA form, the CDR3 reads TGTGCCAGCAGAGATCAAGGTGAAGCTTTCTTT. Translation gives CASRDQGEAFF. V gene TRBV6-4 combines with J gene TRBJ1-1; D is unresolved. Germline V CDR1 and CDR2: MRHNA, SNTAGT. V was trimmed by 6 bases and J by 7 bases, leaving 9 bases between them. The CDR3 runs 11 residues.